The sequence of this T cell receptor beta chain was determined in a study of T-cell reconstitution after alpha-beta-depleted transplantation in children. Trimming left V 6 bases short and J 1 base short, with 3 bases between. CDR3 size: 11 residues. Germline-derived CDR1 and CDR2 are WSHSY and SAAADI. TCRbeta library construction was performed incorporating unique molecular identifiers. TCRdb analysed the PCR reads with MiXCR anew, one entry per CDR3 protein. The sample carries about 500,000 distinct CDR3 sequences, roughly 10% recorded once. This clonotype appeared many times. Its specificity is not known. Notes on the study in general: By about two months after transplant, alpha-beta T cells reportedly arose from several hundred graft clones that had expanded.

The TCR originated in a female patient aged 2 to 10 who had a stem cell transplant for aplastic anemia, so the T cells may come from the graft donor. The J gene is TRBJ2-5, the V gene TRBV10-2; D gene ambiguous. The sequencing here drew on PBMCs, mostly from graft donor cells, taken 180 days after TCRalphabeta/CD19-depleted stem cell transplant. The DNA for the CDR3 is TGCGCCAGCAGGACCCAAGAGACCCAGTACTTC. Translating it yields CASRTQETQYF.